Below, one T cell receptor beta chain is given with its context. What it recognizes is unknown. The approximately 120-subject validation cohort, separate from the roughly 670-subject first cohort, included the donors. Clones were read by immunoSEQ multiplex PCR, and TCRdb kept only the in-frame ones, dropping some. The data show around 69,000 clones, roughly 95% seen once. This sample was included in a study of cytomegalovirus exposure and HLA in healthy donors. General study results and limits: Researchers catalogued about 150 TCR beta chains as cytomegalovirus-associated. Subsequent analysis found a tendency for first-cohort TCR clusters to co-occur within the 120 validation repertoires.

CDR3 length equals 16 residues. V was pared by 4 bases and J by 4 bases, with 18 bases between. Germline V gene data show CDR1 as SGHDT and CDR2 as YYEEEE. The origin of this receptor is a woman younger than 35 in good health and CMV-seropositive. What was sequenced was PBMCs. V gene TRBV5-6 combines with J gene TRBJ2-1; maybe TRBD2 (6 bases). The CDR3 sequence is CASSLGGGTPYNEQFF. In DNA, the CDR3 is TGTGCCAGCAGCCTGGGGGGTGGGACTCCATACAATGAGCAGTTCTTC.